This TCR beta chain is drawn from a study of T cell responses to AZD1222 COVID-19 vaccine. The overall study: Both about-4-week and about-12-week second-dose recipients were combined.

Points on this clone: The antigen is not known.

V lost 5 bases and J lost 4; bases outside the gene matches: 9. The CDR3 contains 15 residues. The germline V gene encodes CDR1 SGHTA and CDR2 FQGTGA. General study points: White British people made up most donors, females outnumbered males, and clonal diversity was possibly underestimated. Increased Spike-specific TCR breadth and depth were observed after two AZD1222 doses.

Some clones are missing from TCRdb's copy, which holds only in-frame ones; the method was immunoSEQ multiplex PCR. The table has 85,000 to 120,000 clones, about four fifths seen once. Sequenced here: peripheral blood, sampled on day 0 of AZD1222 vaccination. The chain combines TRBV7-3 with TRBJ2-5; 8 bases align to TRBD1. The TCR originated in an adult in good health. The CDR3 DNA follows: TGTGCCAGCAGCACCGGACAGGGCCCCTCAGAGACCCAGTACTTC. Translated, it gives CASSTGQGPSETQYF.